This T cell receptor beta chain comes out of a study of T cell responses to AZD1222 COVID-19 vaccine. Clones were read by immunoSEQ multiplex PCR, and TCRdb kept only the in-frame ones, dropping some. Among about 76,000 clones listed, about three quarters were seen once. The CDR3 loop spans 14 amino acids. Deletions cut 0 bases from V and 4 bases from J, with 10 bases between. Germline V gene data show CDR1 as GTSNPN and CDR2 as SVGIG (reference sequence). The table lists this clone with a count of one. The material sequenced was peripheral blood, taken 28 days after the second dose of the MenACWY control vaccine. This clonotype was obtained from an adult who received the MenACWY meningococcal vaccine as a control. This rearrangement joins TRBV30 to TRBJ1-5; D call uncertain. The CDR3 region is CAWSVSRANQPQHF. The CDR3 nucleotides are TGTGCCTGGAGTGTAAGCCGGGCTAATCAGCCCCAGCATTTT.